The 32 T cell receptor beta chains given below trace back to one sample, sequenced in a study of T cell responses to AZD1222 COVID-19 vaccine. Libraries were prepared by immunoSEQ multiplex PCR; TCRdb keeps only in-frame clonotypes and omits some of them. The sample carries over 150,000 clones, about nine tenths recorded once. Sequencing was performed on peripheral blood, taken on day 0 of AZD1222 vaccination. The source of these receptors is an adult in good health.

V gene TRBV19 combines with J gene TRBJ1-2; 9 nucleotides line up with TRBD1. The germline V gene encodes CDR1 LNHDA and CDR2 SQIVND (reference sequence). The CDR3 length is 13 residues. Here the CDR3 reads CATHRGRDYGYTF. CDR3 in DNA: TGTGCAACACACAGGGGGCGCGACTATGGCTACACCTTC.

The chain employs TRBV28 and TRBJ1-5, with 9 bases identical to TRBD1. The CDR3 has 14 residues. The V gene's germline CDR1 is MDHEN and CDR2 SYDVKM. The junction had 9 bases not matched to a gene; V was cut back by 7 bases and J by 8 bases. The CDR3: CASTWDRAVKPQHF. DNA for the CDR3: TGTGCCAGCACCTGGGACAGGGCGGTTAAGCCCCAGCATTTT.

This clone was seen more than once but under ten times. The chain uses TRBV11-3 and TRBJ1-1; tentatively, D is TRBD1 (5 bases). This CDR3 region has 14 residues. Germline CDR1 and CDR2: SGHNT and YENEEA. The germline V and J ends were trimmed by 0 bases and 3 bases, with 8 bases remaining between them. CDR3 bases: TGTGCCAGCAGCTTAGAGTGGGGGGACACTGAAGCTTTCTTT. Protein sequence: CASSLEWGDTEAFF.

The J gene is TRBJ1-2, the V gene TRBV11-3; 7 nucleotides align to TRBD1. The length of the CDR3 is 15 residues. In germline, CDR1 is SGHNT, CDR2 YENEEA. CDR3 in amino acids: CASEPGGGAGYGYTF. The DNA for the CDR3 is TGTGCGTCAGAACCGGGAGGGGGCGCGGGCTATGGCTACACCTTC.

The chain couples TRBV6-5 to TRBJ1-2; 7 bases line up with TRBD1. J gave up 8 bases and V 0 bases, and 6 bases lay outside the gene matches. Germline V gives CDR1 MNHEY, CDR2 SVGAGI. CDR3 length equals 14 residues. The chain's CDR3 is CASSYSWDRGGYTF. The CDR3 DNA reads TGTGCCAGCAGTTACTCTTGGGACAGAGGCGGCTACACCTTC.

The chain combines TRBV7-3 with TRBJ2-7, with D possibly being TRBD2 (5 bases). Germline assignment: CDR1 SGHTA and CDR2 FQGTGA. The V and J ends lost 5 bases and 2 bases respectively, with 13 bases between them. The CDR3 covers 14 residues. The CDR3 nucleotides are TGTGCCAGCAGCCACGGGAACAGACCCTACGAGCAGTACTTC. This sequence encodes CASSHGNRPYEQYF.

The chain carries TRBV19 and TRBJ1-1; TRBD1 is a possible D gene (6 bases). V dropped 5 bases and J dropped 4 bases, with 17 bases sitting between them. CDR1 is LNHDA and CDR2 is SQIVND in the germline V gene (reference sequence). The CDR3 length is 15 residues. In DNA, the CDR3 is TGTGCCAGTAGTTCCCGACAGGAAAAAGGCACTGAAGCTTTCTTT. Its protein is CASSSRQEKGTEAFF.

The J gene is TRBJ1-1, the V gene TRBV7-9; tentative D call: TRBD1 (5 bases). Germline-derived CDR1 and CDR2 are SEHNR and FQNEAQ (reference sequence). V lost 5 bases and J lost 6, with 10 bases in between. The CDR3 loop spans 12 amino acids. CDR3 in DNA: TGTGCCAGCAGCCGGGGGTATGCTGAAGCTTTCTTT. Translation gives CASSRGYAEAFF. Looking up the rest from reference TRBV7-9 and TRBJ1-1 gives the full variable domain: DTGVSQNPRHKITKRGQNVTFRCDPISEHNRLYWYRQTLGQGPEFLTYFQNEAQLEKSRLLSDRFSAERPKGSFSTLEIQRTEQGDSAMYLCASSRGYAEAFFGQGTRLTVV.

DNA for the CDR3: TGCAGCGTTGAGCGGGGCAATCAGCCCCAGCATTTT. Encoded protein: CSVERGNQPQHF. This chain uses TRBV29-1 with TRBJ1-5, with D unresolved. The germline V gene has CDR1 SQVTM and CDR2 ANQGSEA. The CDR3 sequence is 12 residues long. V dropped 3 bases and J dropped 2 bases, with 5 bases sitting between them.

V and J are TRBV9 and TRBJ1-6; D is perhaps TRBD1 (5 bases). The CDR3 runs 16 residues. In germline, CDR1 is SGDLS, CDR2 YYNGEE. The V end was cut by 2 bases, the J end by 6 bases, with 15 bases between. The CDR3 DNA follows: TGTGCCAGCAGCGTCGGGACCACCGGGGTTAATTCACCCCTCCACTTT. Amino acid sequence: CASSVGTTGVNSPLHF.

The chain combines TRBV2 with TRBJ2-7; D gene ambiguous. This CDR3 spans 14 amino acids. Trimming removed 3 bases at V and 3 bases at J, with 12 bases between. Germline V gives CDR1 SNHLY, CDR2 FYNNEI. This CDR3 reads CASSEGHFDYEQYF. In DNA, the CDR3 is TGTGCCAGCAGTGAGGGTCACTTTGACTACGAGCAGTACTTC.

The gene calls are TRBV30 and TRBJ1-6; D remains ambiguous. Germline V gene sequence: CDR1 GTSNPN, CDR2 SVGIG (reference sequence). Trimming took off 2 bases at V and 10 bases at J, with 9 bases between the two ends. The CDR3 runs 12 residues. The CDR3 loop is CAWSPVSSPLHF. In DNA form, the CDR3 reads TGTGCCTGGAGTCCGGTTTCGTCACCCCTCCACTTT.

The chain is built from TRBV15 and TRBJ2-3; TRBD1 is a possible D gene (6 bases). The CDR3 covers 18 residues. V lost 0 bases and J 1 base, leaving 17 bases between the germline ends. Germline V gene data show CDR1 as LNHNV and CDR2 as YYDKDF (reference sequence). The CDR3 nucleotides are TGTGCCACCAGCAGAGATAGAACCTCAGGGGCTGGCACAGATACGCAGTATTTT. Translated: CATSRDRTSGAGTDTQYF.

The chain is built from TRBV6-5 and TRBJ1-1; D perhaps matches TRBD1 (5 bases). CDR1 is MNHEY and CDR2 is SVGAGI in the germline V gene. Trimming shortened V by 2 bases and J by 5 bases, and 12 bases separated the two germline ends. The CDR3 is 14 residues long. The CDR3 here is CASSYRGERTEAFF. The CDR3 DNA is TGTGCCAGCAGTTACAGGGGCGAGCGAACTGAAGCTTTCTTT.

This clone was recorded once. Here the CDR3 DNA reads TGTGCCAGCAGACCTACAGGAAAGTGGAATGAAAAACTGTTTTTT. Its protein is CASRPTGKWNEKLFF. The rearrangement joins TRBV28 to TRBJ1-4; D is perhaps TRBD1 (5 bases). The CDR3 sequence is 15 residues long. Looked up from germline, CDR1 is MDHEN and CDR2 is SYDVKM. V was trimmed by 6 bases and J by 5 bases, leaving 16 bases between them.

The chain uses TRBV7-8 and TRBJ2-7; perhaps TRBD1 as D (5 bases). V dropped 5 bases and J dropped 6 bases, with 14 bases sitting between them. The CDR3 has 13 residues. Germline CDR1 SGHVS, CDR2 FQNEAQ. CDR3 region: CASSTRTSSEQYF. The CDR3 coding sequence is TGTGCCAGCAGCACAAGGACAAGCTCCGAGCAGTACTTC.

This chain links TRBV9 with TRBJ1-1, with a tentative D call TRBD1 (5 bases). CDR3 length: 14 amino acids. V was cut by 3 bases and J by 5 bases, with 14 bases left in between. Germline V CDR1 and CDR2: SGDLS, YYNGEE. The CDR3 nucleotides are TGTGCCAGCAGCGCAGGGCCCGGGGGGACTGAAGCTTTCTTT. This codes for CASSAGPGGTEAFF.

This clone came up once. The chain employs TRBV7-3 and TRBJ1-5; 9 bases line up with TRBD1. The trim removed 5 bases at V and 7 bases at J, leaving 6 bases unmatched. The germline V gene encodes CDR1 SGHTA and CDR2 FQGTGA. This CDR3 contains 14 residues. DNA for the CDR3: TGTGCCAGCAGCAAACAGGGGGCTCAGCAGCCCCAGCATTTT. This translates into CASSKQGAQQPQHF.

This CDR3 reads CASSSDRGNYEQYF. The CDR3 region has the DNA TGTGCCAGCAGCTCGGACCGGGGGAACTACGAGCAGTACTTC. The chain is built from TRBV7-2 and TRBJ2-7; D perhaps matches TRBD2 (6 bases). Germline V gene data show CDR1 as SGHTA and CDR2 as FQGNSA. The length of the CDR3 is 14 residues. V was pared by 4 bases and J by 3 bases, with 13 bases between.

The chain links TRBV4-1 to TRBJ1-2; no reliable D call. CDR3 length: 18 amino acids. CDR1 is MGHRA and CDR2 is YSYEKL in the germline V gene. V dropped 0 bases and J dropped 0 bases, with 17 bases sitting between them. The CDR3 DNA follows: TGCGCCAGCAGCCAAGATTCGATTGGGGTCCCAACTAACTATGGCTACACCTTC. This sequence encodes CASSQDSIGVPTNYGYTF.

The rearrangement uses TRBV19 and TRBJ1-6; 8 bases map to TRBD1. This CDR3 spans 16 amino acids. Per the germline V gene, CDR1 is LNHDA and CDR2 is SQIVND (reference sequence). V gave up 3 bases and J gave up 4 bases; unmatched junction bases: 5. CDR3 sequence: CASSIGDRRYNSPLHF. The DNA for the CDR3 is TGTGCCAGTAGTATCGGGGACAGGAGATATAATTCACCCCTCCACTTT.

The V gene is TRBV18, the J gene TRBJ1-2; tentatively, D is TRBD1 (5 bases). The CDR3 is 17 residues long. CDR1 is KGHSH and CDR2 is LQKENI in the germline V gene. The V end was cut by 2 bases, the J end by 2 bases, with 18 bases between. The CDR3 here is CASSPGLPRGANYGYTF. The CDR3 nucleotides read TGTGCCAGCTCACCAGGACTCCCGAGGGGAGCCAACTATGGCTACACCTTC.

The chain employs TRBV6-6 and TRBJ2-7; 8 bases map to TRBD2. CDR1 and CDR2 from the germline V gene are MNHNY and SVGAGI (reference sequence). The V segment lost 5 bases and the J segment 2 bases; nucleotides outside the gene matches: 11. CDR3 length: 16 residues. CDR3 in amino acids: CASSSSWDGGAYEQYF. CDR3 DNA: TGTGCCAGCAGTAGCTCCTGGGACGGGGGGGCCTACGAGCAGTACTTC.

This clone has only one observation. The gene calls are TRBV6-5 and TRBJ2-2; 7 nucleotides agree with TRBD1. Looked up from germline, CDR1 is MNHEY and CDR2 is SVGAGI. This CDR3 has 14 amino acids. V lost 6 bases and J lost 1; bases outside the gene matches: 2. The CDR3 loop is CASRQGVNTGELFF. Written as DNA, the CDR3 is TGTGCCAGCAGGCAGGGGGTGAACACCGGGGAGCTGTTTTTT.

The chain carries TRBV27 and TRBJ2-7; 11 bases line up with TRBD2. The CDR3 is 17 residues long. From germline, CDR1 is MNHEY and CDR2 SMNVEV (reference sequence). After removal of 5 bases from V and 3 bases from J, the junction contained 12 bases not matched to a gene. Here the CDR3 DNA reads TGTGCCAGCAGTCCTCCCCCCGGACTAGCGGGCTACTACGAGCAGTACTTC. Its protein product is CASSPPPGLAGYYEQYF.

A note on this clone: The same CDR3 can be traced to other DNA sequences in this sample. The chain employs TRBV7-2 and TRBJ1-2; tentatively, D is TRBD1 (5 bases). The germline V and J ends were trimmed by 4 bases and 4 bases, with 10 bases remaining between them. The CDR3 spans 13 residues. Germline V CDR1 and CDR2: SGHTA, FQGNSA. The CDR3 DNA is TGTGCCAGCAGCTACGGGACGGCCTATGGCTACACCTTC. This codes for CASSYGTAYGYTF.

The CDR3 DNA reads TGTGCCAGCAGAAGGACGGGGGGCCGGACAGATACGCAGTATTTT. Amino acid sequence: CASRRTGGRTDTQYF. This chain connects TRBV28 to TRBJ2-3; the D gene is possibly TRBD2 (7 bases). This CDR3 region has 15 residues. From germline, CDR1 is MDHEN and CDR2 SYDVKM. V was trimmed by 6 bases and J by 3 bases, leaving 16 bases between them.

In nucleotides, the CDR3 is TGTGCCAGCAGCTCGACTTACGGCGGGGGAGAACGCACCGGGGAGCTGTTTTTT. Translation: CASSSTYGGGERTGELFF. The chain has TRBV7-9 and TRBJ2-2, with 7 nucleotides matching TRBD2. Per germline, CDR1 SEHNR and CDR2 FQNEAQ (reference sequence). CDR3 length equals 18 residues. With 4 bases clipped from V and 4 bases from J, the junction kept 15 bases outside the gene matches.

This clone has a single count. The rearrangement links TRBV10-1 to TRBJ2-3; 9 positions agree with TRBD2. The V segment lost 3 bases and the J segment 2 bases; nucleotides outside the gene matches: 3. CDR1 and CDR2 from the germline V gene are WNHNN and SYGVQD (reference sequence). This CDR3 has 15 amino acids. CDR3 nucleotides: TGCGCCAGCAGTGAACAGCGGGGGGACACAGATACGCAGTATTTT. This gives the protein CASSEQRGDTDTQYF.

The CDR3 sequence is CASSVASGGAILETQYF. The CDR3 region has the DNA TGTGCCAGCAGCGTGGCTAGCGGGGGGGCCATTCTAGAGACCCAGTACTTC. J is TRBJ2-5 and V is TRBV9; 12 nucleotides match TRBD2. The CDR3 sequence is 17 residues long. CDR1 is SGDLS and CDR2 is YYNGEE in the germline V gene. V lost 2 bases, J lost 4 bases, and 9 bases stayed unmatched.

The chain uses TRBV27 and TRBJ2-7; D may match TRBD1 or TRBD2 (5 bases each). Trimming took off 8 bases at V and 0 bases at J, with 8 bases between the two ends. The V gene's germline CDR1 is MNHEY and CDR2 SMNVEV (reference sequence). The CDR3 contains 12 residues. CDR3 sequence (DNA): TGTGCCAGCGGGGACGGCTCCTACGAGCAGTACTTC. It is translated as CASGDGSYEQYF.

The gene calls are TRBV5-1 and TRBJ1-4; D call uncertain. The CDR3 extends over 14 amino acids. V gave up 0 bases and J gave up 4 bases, with 7 bases separating them. Germline-derived CDR1 and CDR2 are SGHRS and YFSETQ. The DNA of the CDR3 is TGCGCCAGCAGCTTGGCCGGGGATAATGAAAAACTGTTTTTT. As protein: CASSLAGDNEKLFF.